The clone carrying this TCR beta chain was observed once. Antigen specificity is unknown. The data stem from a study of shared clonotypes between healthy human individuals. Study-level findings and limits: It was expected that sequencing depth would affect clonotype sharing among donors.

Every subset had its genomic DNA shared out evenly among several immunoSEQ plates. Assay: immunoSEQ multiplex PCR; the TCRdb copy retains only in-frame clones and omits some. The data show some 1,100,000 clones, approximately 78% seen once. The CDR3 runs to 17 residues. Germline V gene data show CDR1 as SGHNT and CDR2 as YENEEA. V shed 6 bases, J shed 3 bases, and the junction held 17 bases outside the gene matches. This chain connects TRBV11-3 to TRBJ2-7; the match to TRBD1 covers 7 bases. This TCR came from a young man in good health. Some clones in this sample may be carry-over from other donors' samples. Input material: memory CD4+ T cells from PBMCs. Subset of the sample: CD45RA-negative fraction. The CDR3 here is CASSPVGRGGVVYEQYF. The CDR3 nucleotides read TGTGCCAGCAGTCCAGTGGGTAGAGGGGGCGTAGTCTACGAGCAGTACTTC. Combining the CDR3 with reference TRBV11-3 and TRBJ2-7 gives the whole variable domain EAGVVQSPRYKIIEKKQPVAFWCNPISGHNTLYWYLQNLGQGPELLIRYENEEAVDDSQLPKDRFSAERLKGVDSTLKIQPAELGDSAVYLCASSPVGRGGVVYEQYFGPGTRLTVT.